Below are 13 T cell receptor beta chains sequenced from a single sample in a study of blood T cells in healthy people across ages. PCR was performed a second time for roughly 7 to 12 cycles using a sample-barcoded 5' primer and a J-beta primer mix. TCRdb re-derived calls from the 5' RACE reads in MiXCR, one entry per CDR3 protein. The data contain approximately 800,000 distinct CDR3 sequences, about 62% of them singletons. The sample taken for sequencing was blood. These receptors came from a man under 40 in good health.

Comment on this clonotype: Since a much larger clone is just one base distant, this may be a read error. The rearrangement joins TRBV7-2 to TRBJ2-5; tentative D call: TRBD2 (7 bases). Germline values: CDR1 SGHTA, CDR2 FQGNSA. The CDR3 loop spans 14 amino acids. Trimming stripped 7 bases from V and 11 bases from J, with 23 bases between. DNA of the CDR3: TGTGCCAGCACTGGGAGGGTGGGGGGCAATGAGCAGTACTTC. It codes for CASTGRVGGNEQYF.

This CDR3 is CAWSVPGSSYEQYF. DNA of the CDR3: TGTGCCTGGAGTGTACCTGGGAGCTCCTACGAGCAGTACTTC. The gene calls are TRBV30 and TRBJ2-7; maybe TRBD2 (5 bases). The CDR3 length is 14 residues. Germline loops: CDR1 GTSNPN, CDR2 SVGIG (reference sequence). V was pared by 0 bases and J by 0 bases, with 9 bases between.

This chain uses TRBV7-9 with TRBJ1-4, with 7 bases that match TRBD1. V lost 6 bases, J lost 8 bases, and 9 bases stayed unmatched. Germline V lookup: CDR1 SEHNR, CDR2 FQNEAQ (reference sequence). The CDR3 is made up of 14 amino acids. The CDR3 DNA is TGTGCCAGCAGTTCTGACAGGGCCGGGGAAAAACTGTTTTTT. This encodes CASSSDRAGEKLFF.

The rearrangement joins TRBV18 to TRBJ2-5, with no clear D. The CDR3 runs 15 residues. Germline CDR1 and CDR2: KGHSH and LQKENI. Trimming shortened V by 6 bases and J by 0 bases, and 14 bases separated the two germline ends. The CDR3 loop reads CASSPSTLYQETQYF. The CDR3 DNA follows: TGTGCCAGCTCCCCGTCGACCTTGTACCAAGAGACCCAGTACTTC.

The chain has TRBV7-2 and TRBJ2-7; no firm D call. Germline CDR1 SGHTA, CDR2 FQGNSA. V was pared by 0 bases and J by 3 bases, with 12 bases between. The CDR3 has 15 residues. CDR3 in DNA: TGTGCCAGCAGCTTAGCCCATGGAGTCTACTACGAGCAGTACTTC. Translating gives CASSLAHGVYYEQYF. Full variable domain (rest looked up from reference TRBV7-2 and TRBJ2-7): GAGVSQSPSNKVTEKGKDVELRCDPISGHTALYWYRQSLGQGLEFLIYFQGNSAPDKSGLPSDRFSAERTGGSVSTLTIQRTQQEDSAVYLCASSLAHGVYYEQYFGPGTRLTVT.

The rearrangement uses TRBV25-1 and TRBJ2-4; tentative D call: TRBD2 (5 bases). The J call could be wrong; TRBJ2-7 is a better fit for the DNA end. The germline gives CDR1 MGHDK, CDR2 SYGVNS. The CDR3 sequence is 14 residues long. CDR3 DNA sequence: TGTGCCAGCAGTGAATATGTTAGAGCGGACGAGCAGTACTTC. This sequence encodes CASSEYVRADEQYF.

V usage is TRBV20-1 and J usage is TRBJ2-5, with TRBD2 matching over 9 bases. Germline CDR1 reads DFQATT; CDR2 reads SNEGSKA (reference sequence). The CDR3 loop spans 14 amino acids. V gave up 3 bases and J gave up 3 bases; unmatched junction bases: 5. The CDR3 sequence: CSASGGGGKETQYF. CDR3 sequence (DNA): TGCAGTGCTAGCGGCGGGGGGGGAAAAGAGACCCAGTACTTC.

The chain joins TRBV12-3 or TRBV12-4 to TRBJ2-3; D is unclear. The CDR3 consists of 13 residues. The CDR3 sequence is CVSGQAHTDTQYF. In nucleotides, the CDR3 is TGTGTCTCTGGGCAGGCTCACACAGATACGCAGTATTTT.

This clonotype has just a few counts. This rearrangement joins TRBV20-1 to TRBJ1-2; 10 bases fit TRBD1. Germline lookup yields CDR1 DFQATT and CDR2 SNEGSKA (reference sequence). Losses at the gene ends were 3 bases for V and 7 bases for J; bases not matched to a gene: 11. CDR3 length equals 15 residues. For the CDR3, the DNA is TGCAGTGCTAGTTCTGGACAGGGGGATTTTGGTGGCTACACCTTC. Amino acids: CSASSGQGDFGGYTF.

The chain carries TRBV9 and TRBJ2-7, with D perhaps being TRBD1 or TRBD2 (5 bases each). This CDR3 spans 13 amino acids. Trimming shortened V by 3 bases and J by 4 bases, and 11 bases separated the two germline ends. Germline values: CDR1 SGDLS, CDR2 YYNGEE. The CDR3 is CASSEGPGYEQYF. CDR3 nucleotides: TGTGCCAGCAGCGAGGGACCGGGATACGAGCAGTACTTC.

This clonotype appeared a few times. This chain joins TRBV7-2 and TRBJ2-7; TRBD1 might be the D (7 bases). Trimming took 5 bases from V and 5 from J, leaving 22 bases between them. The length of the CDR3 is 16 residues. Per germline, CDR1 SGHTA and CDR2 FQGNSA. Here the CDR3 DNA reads TGTGCCAGCAGCGTTTCCACAGGGGTCGGGAGTCACGAGCAGTACTTC. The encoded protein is CASSVSTGVGSHEQYF. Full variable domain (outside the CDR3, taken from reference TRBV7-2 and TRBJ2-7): GAGVSQSPSNKVTEKGKDVELRCDPISGHTALYWYRQSLGQGLEFLIYFQGNSAPDKSGLPSDRFSAERTGGSVSTLTIQRTQQEDSAVYLCASSVSTGVGSHEQYFGPGTRLTVT.

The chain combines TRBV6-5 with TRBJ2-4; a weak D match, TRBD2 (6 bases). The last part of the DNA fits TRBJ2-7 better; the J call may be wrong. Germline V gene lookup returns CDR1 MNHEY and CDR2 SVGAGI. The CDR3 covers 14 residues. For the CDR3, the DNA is TGTGCCTGCCGGTATGAGGAGGGACCCTACGAGCAGTACTTC. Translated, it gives CACRYEEGPYEQYF.

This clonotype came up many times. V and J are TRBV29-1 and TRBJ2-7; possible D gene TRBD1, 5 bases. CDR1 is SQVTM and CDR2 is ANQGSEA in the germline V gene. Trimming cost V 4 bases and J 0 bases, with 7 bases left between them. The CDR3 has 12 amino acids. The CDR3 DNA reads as TGCAGCGTTGGGGGCGCCTCCTACGAGCAGTACTTC. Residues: CSVGGASYEQYF.